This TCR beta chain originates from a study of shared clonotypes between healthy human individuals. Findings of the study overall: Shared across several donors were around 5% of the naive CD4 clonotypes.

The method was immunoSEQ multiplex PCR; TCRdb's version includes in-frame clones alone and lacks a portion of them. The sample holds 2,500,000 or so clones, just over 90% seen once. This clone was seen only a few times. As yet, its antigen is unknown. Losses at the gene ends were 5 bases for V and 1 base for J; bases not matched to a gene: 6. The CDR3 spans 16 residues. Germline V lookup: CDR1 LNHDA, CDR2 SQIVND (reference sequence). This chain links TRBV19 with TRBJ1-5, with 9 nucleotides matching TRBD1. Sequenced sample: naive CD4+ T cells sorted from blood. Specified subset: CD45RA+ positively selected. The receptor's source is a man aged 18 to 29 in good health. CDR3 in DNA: TGTGCCAGTAGTCCGATGGACAGGGGAAGCAATCAGCCCCAGCATTTT. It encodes CASSPMDRGSNQPQHF.